The clone carrying this T cell receptor (beta chain) was counted between two and nine times. Antigen specificity is unknown. The sample originates from a study of regulatory T cells in long-lasting Graves disease. Study summary: Patients with persistent Graves' disease had over 5 years of antithyroid drugs and persistent TSH receptor antibodies.

CDR1 is SNHLY, CDR2 FYNNEI, per germline. The V gene lost 7 bases and the J gene lost 0 bases, with 21 bases spanning the gap. The CDR3 covers 18 residues. Study results and limitations: No thyroid tissue was studied; the work used peripheral blood only. Persistent patients shared 2,500 to 3,000 public clonotypes among themselves. Newly diagnosed patients shared fewer, at about a thousand. Persistent Graves' disease cases displayed lower TCR diversity than newly diagnosed ones.

Researchers made TCR beta libraries by using iRepertoire HTBI primers and running Arm-PCR on CDR3 regions. TCRdb reprocessed the multiplex PCR reads with MiXCR, giving one entry per CDR3 protein. The repertoire consists of around 460,000 distinct CDR3 sequences, with roughly 21% occurring once and the leading ten covering less than 9%. Specified time point: persistent/refractory GD, antithyroid drugs over 5 years with positive TRAb. The TCR library was made from RNA extracted from PBMCs. This sample comprised peripheral blood mononuclear cells (PBMCs), obtained when the disease was refractory, from a patient treated with antithyroid drugs. The chain uses TRBV2 and TRBJ2-2; D is tentatively TRBD1 or TRBD2 (5 bases each). The clonotype was recovered from a female donor with Graves disease. The CDR3 reads CASNRPGPTVPNTGELFF. CDR3 coding DNA: TGTGCCAGCAATCGACCGGGACCCACCGTCCCGAACACCGGGGAGCTGTTTTTT.